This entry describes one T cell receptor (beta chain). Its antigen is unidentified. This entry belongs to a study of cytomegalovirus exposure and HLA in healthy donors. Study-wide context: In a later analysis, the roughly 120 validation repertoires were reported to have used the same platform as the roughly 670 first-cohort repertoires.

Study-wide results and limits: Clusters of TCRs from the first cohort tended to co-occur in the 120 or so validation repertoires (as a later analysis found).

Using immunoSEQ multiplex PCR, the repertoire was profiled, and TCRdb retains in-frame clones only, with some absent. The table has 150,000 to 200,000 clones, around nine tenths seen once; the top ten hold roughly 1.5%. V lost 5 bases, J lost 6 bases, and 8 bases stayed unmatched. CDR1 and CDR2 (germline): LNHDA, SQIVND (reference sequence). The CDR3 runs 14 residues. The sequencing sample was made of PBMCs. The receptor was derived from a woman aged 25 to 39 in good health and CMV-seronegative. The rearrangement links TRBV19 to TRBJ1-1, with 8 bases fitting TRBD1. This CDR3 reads CASSPRQGAAEAFF. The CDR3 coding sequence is TGTGCCAGTAGTCCCCGCCAGGGGGCAGCTGAAGCTTTCTTT.